The clone carrying this T cell receptor beta chain was seen only a few times. The target antigen is unknown. This entry is derived from a study of cytomegalovirus exposure and HLA in healthy donors. The PCR used 60 Vbeta and 13 Jbeta primers. Generated by immunoSEQ multiplex PCR, the TCRdb table keeps only in-frame clones and is missing some. Here the sample spans some 97,000 clones, roughly three quarters being singletons. Study-wide findings and caveats: Among CMV-associated TCR beta chains, most appeared HLA-restricted in a later analysis.

In germline, CDR1 is MNHNS, CDR2 SASEGT. V lost 2 bases and J lost 1, with 11 bases in between. CDR3 size: 15 residues. The receptor's source is a woman aged 50 to 65 in good health and CMV-seropositive. This sequence joins TRBV6-1 and TRBJ1-1; weak D call: TRBD1 (6 bases). Source material: PBMCs. CDR3 protein: CASSEWGRGNTEAFF. The CDR3 coding sequence is TGTGCCAGCAGTGAATGGGGCAGGGGGAACACTGAAGCTTTCTTT.